Listed here are 12 T cell receptor beta chains from one sample, sequenced in a study of blood T cell repertoires in COVID-19. Profiling relied on immunoSEQ multiplex PCR, and the TCRdb table lists in-frame clones only, not all of them. This table holds a few hundred thousand clones, 70% to 90% found once. Source material: PBMCs or T cells enriched from blood (not recorded which). These receptors originate from a man under 40 who had recovered from COVID-19.

In nucleotides, the CDR3 is TGTGCCAGCAGTATTACAGGGGTAGATAATGAAAAACTGTTTTTT. Amino acid sequence: CASSITGVDNEKLFF. The V and J genes are TRBV6-5 and TRBJ1-4; TRBD1 agrees at 7 bases. Germline lookup yields CDR1 MNHEY and CDR2 SVGAGI. The CDR3 is 15 residues long. Germline trimming cut 5 bases from V and 4 bases from J; bases unmatched to any gene: 7.

This sequence joins TRBV7-8 and TRBJ1-3; 7 bases agree with TRBD1. The CDR3 runs to 15 residues. Germline CDR1 and CDR2: SGHVS and FQNEAQ. Unmatched junction bases numbered 6, after V lost 5 bases and J lost 2 bases. The CDR3 reads CASSPWTGTGNTIYF. CDR3 nucleotide sequence: TGTGCCAGCAGCCCGTGGACAGGTACTGGAAACACCATATATTTT.

This rearrangement joins TRBV4-1 to TRBJ2-3; 8 bases map to TRBD2. Per the germline V gene, CDR1 is MGHRA and CDR2 is YSYEKL. V gave up 4 bases and J gave up 3 bases; unmatched junction bases: 9. This CDR3 is 16 amino acids long. The DNA for the CDR3 is TGCGCCAGCAGCCCTAAGCGGGGGATACGGACAGATACGCAGTATTTT. This codes for CASSPKRGIRTDTQYF.

The chain has TRBV24-1 and TRBJ2-1, with TRBD2 identical over 9 bases. The CDR3 covers 15 residues. Germline assignment: CDR1 KGHDR and CDR2 SFDVKD. J lost 11 bases, V lost 3 bases, and 10 bases had no gene match. The CDR3 DNA is TGTGCCACCAGTGATGCCCGTGGTAGCGGGGGACAGCAGTTCTTC. Encoded protein: CATSDARGSGGQQFF.

This clone appeared once. The chain has TRBV24-1 and TRBJ2-1, with 13 bases fitting TRBD2. The V and J ends lost 4 bases and 8 bases, in that order; junction bases with no gene match: 4. The CDR3 extends over 15 amino acids. Germline-derived CDR1 and CDR2 are KGHDR and SFDVKD. DNA of the CDR3: TGTGCCACCAGTGACCTGACTAGCGGGGGGTATGAGCAGTTCTTC. Translated: CATSDLTSGGYEQFF.

This clone was observed at least ten times. V and J are TRBV19 and TRBJ2-3; D is unclear. Trimming pared 5 bases from V and 0 bases from J, leaving 12 bases between. CDR3 length: 15 residues. Looked up from germline, CDR1 is LNHDA and CDR2 is SQIVND (reference sequence). The CDR3 DNA follows: TGTGCCAGTAGTCAAATAGGAGTTAGCACAGATACGCAGTATTTT. Protein sequence: CASSQIGVSTDTQYF.

V and J are TRBV18 and TRBJ2-1; TRBD2 agrees at 12 bases. Germline trimming cut 2 bases from V and 10 bases from J; bases unmatched to any gene: 9. Germline V gene data show CDR1 as KGHSH and CDR2 as LQKENI. This CDR3 has 16 amino acids. CDR3 in DNA: TGTGCCAGCTCACCAGCAGAGTTACTAGCGGGGGGCGAGCAGTTCTTC. Its translation is CASSPAELLAGGEQFF.

The chain joins TRBV24-1 to TRBJ1-2, with a weak D call TRBD1 (5 bases). V was cut by 6 bases and J by 4 bases, with 41 bases left in between. CDR1 is KGHDR, CDR2 SFDVKD, per germline. The CDR3 contains 23 residues. In nucleotides, the CDR3 is TGTGCCACCAGTCCGTGGAGGGTAACCAGGGACCCTCAAACATTGCACCGGACCTATGGCTACACCTTC. Protein sequence: CATSPWRVTRDPQTLHRTYGYTF.

This clone has only a few counts. V and J are TRBV6-2 or TRBV6-3 and TRBJ1-1; 9 bases line up with TRBD1. CDR1 is MNHEY, CDR2 SVGEGT, per germline. CDR3 size: 16 residues. V dropped 6 bases and J dropped 0; count of bases not matched to a gene: 8. CDR3 residues: CASSPNRGPMNTEAFF. CDR3 nucleotides: TGTGCCAGCAGCCCTAACAGGGGGCCGATGAACACTGAAGCTTTCTTT.

The chain employs TRBV7-6 and TRBJ2-5; maybe TRBD1 (6 bases). Trimming removed 9 bases from V and 6 bases from J, with 20 bases in between. Looked up from germline, CDR1 is SGHVS and CDR2 is FNYEAQ. This CDR3 contains 14 residues. CDR3 nucleotide sequence: TGTGCCAGTACGTCAGAGGGCAGGGGACAGACCCAGTACTTC. Protein: CASTSEGRGQTQYF.

The rearrangement uses TRBV6-6 and TRBJ2-3; D is perhaps TRBD1 (8 bases). Germline-derived CDR1 and CDR2 are MNHNY and SVGAGI (reference sequence). CDR3 size: 16 residues. The V gene lost 7 bases and the J gene lost 1 base, with 18 bases spanning the gap. The CDR3 loop is CASNPPTGGGTDTQYF. Written as DNA, the CDR3 is TGTGCCAGCAACCCCCCCACAGGGGGGGGCACAGATACGCAGTATTTT.

The V gene is TRBV10-3, the J gene TRBJ2-1; 7 positions match TRBD2. The germline V gene has CDR1 ENHRY and CDR2 SYGVKD. This CDR3 is built from 15 residues. V shed 4 bases and J 8 bases; nucleotides not matched to a gene: 11. The CDR3 reads CAISGGGPNVDEQFF. DNA of the CDR3: TGTGCCATCAGTGGCGGGGGTCCCAACGTCGATGAGCAGTTCTTC.